Sequencing of this TCR beta chain was carried out in a study of cytomegalovirus exposure and HLA in healthy donors. For the study at large: As an earlier analysis found, roughly 180 million T cells yielded about 120 million unique TCR beta sequences. Findings and caveats of the study: In terms of immune exposure information, only CMV serostatus was available. Earlier analysis found most TCR beta V segments productive about 87% or about 30% of the time. Cytomegalovirus-associated status was assigned to some 180 TCR beta chains.

This clone came up a few times. Its antigen remains unidentified. The PCR was carried out with 60 Vbeta primers and 13 Jbeta primers. This table comes from immunoSEQ multiplex PCR, and its TCRdb copy is limited to in-frame clones, with some not included. This repertoire shows about 83,000 clones, about two thirds found once; its top ten account for approximately 8.9%. CDR1 and CDR2 (germline): SGHTA, FQGNSA. The CDR3 consists of 12 residues. V was pared by 5 bases and J by 9 bases, with 11 bases between. This clonotype was obtained from a man aged 60 to 75 in good health and CMV-seronegative. Sequencing input: PBMCs. The gene calls are TRBV7-2 and TRBJ2-1; D is ambiguous. The CDR3 sequence is CASSPQRSEQFF. Written as DNA, the CDR3 is TGTGCCAGCAGCCCCCAGAGGTCTGAGCAGTTCTTC.